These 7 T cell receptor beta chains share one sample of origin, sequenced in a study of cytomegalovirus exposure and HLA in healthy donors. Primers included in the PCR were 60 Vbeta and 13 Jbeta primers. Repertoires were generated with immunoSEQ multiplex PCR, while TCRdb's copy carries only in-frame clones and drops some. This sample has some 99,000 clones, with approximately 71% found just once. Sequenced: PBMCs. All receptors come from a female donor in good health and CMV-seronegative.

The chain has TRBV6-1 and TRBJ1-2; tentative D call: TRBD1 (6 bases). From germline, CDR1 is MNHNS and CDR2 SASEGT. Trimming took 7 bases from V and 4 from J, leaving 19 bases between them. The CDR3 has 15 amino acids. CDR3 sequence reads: CASIWIGQLPYGYTF. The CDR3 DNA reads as TGTGCCAGCATCTGGATTGGACAGCTCCCCTATGGCTACACCTTC.

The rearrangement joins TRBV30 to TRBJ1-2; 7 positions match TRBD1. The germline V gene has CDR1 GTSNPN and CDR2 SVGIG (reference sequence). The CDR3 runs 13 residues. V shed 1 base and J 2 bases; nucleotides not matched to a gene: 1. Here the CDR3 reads CAWSEGQNYGYTF. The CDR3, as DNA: TGTGCCTGGAGTGAGGGACAGAACTATGGCTACACCTTC.

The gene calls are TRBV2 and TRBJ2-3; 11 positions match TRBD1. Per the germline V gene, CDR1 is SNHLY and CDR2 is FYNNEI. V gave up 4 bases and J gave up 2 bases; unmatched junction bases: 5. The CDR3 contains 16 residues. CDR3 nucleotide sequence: TGTGCCAGCAGTGGAGGACAGGGGGCGACCACAGATACGCAGTATTTT. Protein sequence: CASSGGQGATTDTQYF.

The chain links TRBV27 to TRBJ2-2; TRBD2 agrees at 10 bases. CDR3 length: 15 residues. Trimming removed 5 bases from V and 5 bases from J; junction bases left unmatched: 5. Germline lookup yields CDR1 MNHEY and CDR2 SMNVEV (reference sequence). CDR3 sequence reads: CASSTSGLATGELFF. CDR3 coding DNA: TGTGCCAGCAGTACATCGGGACTAGCGACCGGGGAGCTGTTTTTT.

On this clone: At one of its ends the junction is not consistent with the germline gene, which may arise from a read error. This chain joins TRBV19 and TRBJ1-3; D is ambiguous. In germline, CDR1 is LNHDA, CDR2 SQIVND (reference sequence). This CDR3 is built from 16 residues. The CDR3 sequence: CSSSSPRSFSGNTIYF. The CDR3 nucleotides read TGTTCCAGTAGTAGCCCCCGGAGTTTCTCTGGAAACACCATATATTTT.

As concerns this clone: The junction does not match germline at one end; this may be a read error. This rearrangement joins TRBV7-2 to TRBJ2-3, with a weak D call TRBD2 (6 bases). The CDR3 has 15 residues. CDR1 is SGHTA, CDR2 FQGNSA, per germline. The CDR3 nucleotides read TGCGCCAGCACCGATGGGCGGGGAAGCACAGATACGCAGTATTTT. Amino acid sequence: CASTDGRGSTDTQYF.

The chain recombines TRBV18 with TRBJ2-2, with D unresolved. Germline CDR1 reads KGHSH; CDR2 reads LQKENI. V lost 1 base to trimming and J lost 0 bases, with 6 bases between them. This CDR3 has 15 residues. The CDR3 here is CASSPRQTNTGELFF. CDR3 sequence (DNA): TGTGCCAGCTCACCACGCCAGACGAACACCGGGGAGCTGTTTTTT.